This TCR beta chain appears in the sequencing data of a study of blood T cells in healthy people across ages. This CDR3 comprises 17 residues. The use of a sample-barcoded 5' primer and a J-beta primer mix characterized a second PCR of about 6 to 12 cycles. TCRdb independently ran MiXCR on the 5' RACE reads; one entry per CDR3 protein. Of 1,800,000 or so distinct CDR3 sequences in the sample, about 39% are singletons; the top ten hold 20% to 25%. The chain is built from TRBV21-1 and TRBJ2-4; TRBD1, the table's D call, was not compared with the DNA. TRBV21-1 is termed a pseudogene. The sequence was collected from a human donor in good health. The sample taken for sequencing was blood. CDR3 sequence (DNA): TGTGCCAGCAGCGCCCTACAGGGGGCAATAGCCAAAAACATTCAGTACTTC. It encodes CASSALQGAIAKNIQYF.